The clone carrying this T cell receptor (beta chain) appeared many times. The sample originates from a study of T cells in Graves' hyperthyroidism and ophthalmopathy. Study overall: Before treatment of any kind, peripheral blood was taken at initial diagnosis.

Germline V CDR1 and CDR2: SGHAT, FQNNGV. V lost 0 bases to trimming and J lost 6 bases, with 11 bases between them. This CDR3 spans 14 amino acids. Amplification of TCR beta CDR3 regions was performed using RNA transcripts as template. TCR CDR3 underwent first-round RT-PCR with the HTBI primer set. TCRdb recomputed calls from the multiplex PCR reads with MiXCR, one row per CDR3 protein. This table holds under 500,000 distinct CDR3 sequences, over 11% found once. The material sequenced was blood. The chain is built from TRBV11-2 and TRBJ1-2, with a weak D call TRBD1 (6 bases). The clonotype was recovered from a man between 45 and 60 years old with Graves' ophthalmopathy. The CDR3 region has the DNA TGTGCCAGCAGCTTAGATCAGGGGCAGAATGGCTACACCTTC. Its translation: CASSLDQGQNGYTF.